These 18 T cell receptor beta chains were sequenced from one sample in a study of CD8 T cells in Susac syndrome. Roughly 0.45 to 1 ug RNA was reverse transcribed with random hexamers. MiXCR, applied by TCRdb to the immunoSEQ multiplex PCR reads, yields one record per CDR3 protein. The data show 210,000 or so distinct CDR3 sequences, about 94% seen once. The sample was CD4+ T cells from PBMCs. All receptors derive from a human donor with Susac syndrome.

This clonotype was seen only a few times. The V gene is TRBV27, the J gene TRBJ1-5, with TRBD1 as a possible D gene (6 bases). This CDR3 comprises 12 residues. With 5 bases removed from V and 5 bases from J, the gap between germline ends came to 7 bases. CDR1 and CDR2 (germline): MNHEY, SMNVEV (reference sequence). In DNA form, the CDR3 reads TGTGCCAGCAGTGAGGGGGATCAGCCCCAGCATTTT. Translating gives CASSEGDQPQHF.

V gene TRBV20-1 combines with J gene TRBJ2-5; D uncertain. Germline CDR1 is DFQATT and CDR2 is SNEGSKA (reference sequence). Trimming removed 0 bases at V and 1 base at J, with 9 bases between. The CDR3 spans 14 residues. The DNA of the CDR3 is TGCAGTGCTAGAGATGTGGCCGCCCAAGAGACCCAGTACTTC. This encodes CSARDVAAQETQYF.

V and J are TRBV6-5 and TRBJ1-1, with D unresolved. Trimming shortened V by 6 bases and J by 8 bases, and 13 bases separated the two germline ends. The length of the CDR3 is 12 residues. In germline, CDR1 is MNHEY, CDR2 SVGAGI. CDR3 bases: TGTGCCAGCAGGGGGAGGGTGTCCGAAGCTTTCTTT. Amino acids: CASRGRVSEAFF.

The J gene is TRBJ1-2, the V gene TRBV7-8, with 10 bases lining up with TRBD1. Trimming removed 4 bases from V and 8 bases from J; junction bases left unmatched: 13. The CDR3 loop spans 16 amino acids. CDR1 is SGHVS, CDR2 FQNEAQ, per germline. The CDR3 nucleotides read TGTGCCAGCAGCTCTCTCAATTCCGGGACAGGGGAGGGCTACACCTTC. This sequence encodes CASSSLNSGTGEGYTF. The variable domain in full, with the rest retrieved from reference TRBV7-8 and TRBJ1-2, is GAGVSQSPRYKVAKRGQDVALRCDPISGHVSLFWYQQALGQGPEFLTYFQNEAQLDKSGLPSDRFFAERPEGSVSTLKIQRTQQEDSAVYLCASSSLNSGTGEGYTFGSGTRLTVV.

The chain is built from TRBV6-5 and TRBJ2-4; 9 bases agree with TRBD1. The germline gives CDR1 MNHEY, CDR2 SVGAGI. V lost 6 bases, J lost 8 bases, and 8 bases stayed unmatched. The CDR3 is made up of 14 amino acids. Here the CDR3 reads CASSPGTGRDIQYF. The CDR3 DNA is TGTGCCAGCAGCCCCGGGACAGGGAGGGACATTCAGTACTTC.

This rearrangement joins TRBV3-1 to TRBJ1-1, with D maybe TRBD1 (6 bases). Trimming cost V 4 bases and J 7 bases, with 19 bases left between them. The CDR3 spans 15 residues. Germline V gene data show CDR1 as LGHDT and CDR2 as YNNKEL (reference sequence). CDR3 nucleotides: TGTGCCAGCAGCCTAGTCCGTGGGGGGCTAGGTGAAGCTTTCTTT. Translating it yields CASSLVRGGLGEAFF.

V gene TRBV5-1 combines with J gene TRBJ2-3; D perhaps matches TRBD1 (6 bases). Germline V lookup: CDR1 SGHRS, CDR2 YFSETQ. The CDR3 has 15 residues. The V end was cut by 0 bases, the J end by 4 bases, with 12 bases between. CDR3 sequence reads: CASSLGAGVADTQYF. In DNA form, the CDR3 reads TGCGCCAGCAGCTTGGGTGCAGGGGTGGCAGATACGCAGTATTTT. Based on the CDR3 plus reference TRBV5-1 and TRBJ2-3, the full variable domain is KAGVTQTPRYLIKTRGQQVTLSCSPISGHRSVSWYQQTPGQGLQFLFEYFSETQRNKGNFPGRFSGRQFSNSRSEMNVSTLELGDSALYLCASSLGAGVADTQYFGPGTRLTVL.

CDR3 sequence (DNA): TGTGCCAGCTCACCGGGACAGGGATCCTACGAGCAGTACTTC. Residues: CASSPGQGSYEQYF. The genes are TRBV18 and TRBJ2-7, with 9 bases matching TRBD1. CDR3 length: 14 residues. From germline, CDR1 is KGHSH and CDR2 LQKENI. Trimming took 3 bases from V and 1 from J; bases not matched to a gene: 1. The full variable domain, completed using reference TRBV18 and TRBJ2-7, is NAGVMQNPRHLVRRRGQEARLRCSPMKGHSHVYWYRQLPEEGLKFMVYLQKENIIDESGMPKERFSAEFPKEGPSILRIQQVVRGDSAAYFCASSPGQGSYEQYFGPGTRLTVT.

This chain joins TRBV3-1 and TRBJ1-6; possible D gene TRBD1, 5 bases. This CDR3 is 15 amino acids long. CDR1 and CDR2 (germline): LGHDT, YNNKEL (reference sequence). The V gene lost 2 bases and the J gene lost 7 bases, with 12 bases spanning the gap. CDR3 DNA: TGTGCCAGCAGCCAAACTGCAGGGTCAAATTCACCCCTCCACTTT. It specifies CASSQTAGSNSPLHF.

The chain couples TRBV6-4 to TRBJ2-7; D may correspond to TRBD1 or TRBD2 (5 bases each). The CDR3 is made up of 14 amino acids. V lost 8 bases to trimming and J lost 1 base, with 15 bases between them. Looked up from germline, CDR1 is MRHNA and CDR2 is SNTAGT. The CDR3 DNA sequence: TGTGCCAGCGTTCGGGACCGCCATTCCTACGAGCAGTACTTC. The encoded protein is CASVRDRHSYEQYF.

This clonotype has a single count. J is TRBJ2-5 and V is TRBV6-6, with D possibly called TRBD1 or TRBD2 (5 bases each). The germline V gene encodes CDR1 MNHNY and CDR2 SVGAGI (reference sequence). Trimming left V 7 bases short and J 5 bases short, with 14 bases between. The CDR3 length is 13 residues. DNA of the CDR3: TGTGCCAGCAAATTGCAGGGAGAGGAGACCCAGTACTTC. It is translated as CASKLQGEETQYF.

The gene calls are TRBV20-1 and TRBJ1-5, with TRBD1 matching over 10 bases. The CDR3 loop spans 13 amino acids. Per the germline V gene, CDR1 is DFQATT and CDR2 is SNEGSKA (reference sequence). Germline trimming cut 5 bases from V and 5 bases from J; bases unmatched to any gene: 3. The CDR3 region is CSAWTGGDQPQHF. CDR3 DNA: TGCAGTGCTTGGACAGGGGGGGATCAGCCCCAGCATTTT.

The chain is built from TRBV7-2 and TRBJ1-1; D unresolved. The germline CDR1 and CDR2 sequences are SGHTA and FQGNSA. The CDR3 loop spans 14 amino acids. The V and J ends lost 6 bases and 7 bases respectively, with 18 bases between them. The CDR3 loop reads CASSRTGPHSEAFF. DNA of the CDR3: TGTGCCAGCAGTAGAACGGGCCCACACAGTGAAGCTTTCTTT.

This clonotype came up once. V usage is TRBV9 and J usage is TRBJ2-5; TRBD1 aligns across 7 bases. V was pared by 4 bases and J by 5 bases, with 8 bases of the junction left unmatched. The CDR3 contains 14 residues. CDR1 is SGDLS, CDR2 YYNGEE, per germline. The CDR3 loop reads CASSLKLRGETQYF. As DNA, the CDR3 is TGTGCCAGCAGCCTCAAGCTCAGGGGGGAGACCCAGTACTTC. The full variable domain, in which reference TRBV9 and TRBJ2-5 provide the parts outside the CDR3, is DSGVTQTPKHLITATGQRVTLRCSPRSGDLSVYWYQQSLDQGLQFLIQYYNGEERAKGNILERFSAQQFPDLHSELNLSSLELGDSALYFCASSLKLRGETQYFGPGTRLLVL.

The chain employs TRBV7-8 and TRBJ1-5; D possibly corresponds to TRBD1 (5 bases). Trimming left V 1 base short and J 8 bases short, with 15 bases between. CDR3 length: 15 residues. Germline-derived CDR1 and CDR2 are SGHVS and FQNEAQ. CDR3 bases: TGTGCCAGCAGCTTAGGGGGGGGGAGGCTTGAGCCCCAGCATTTT. It is translated as CASSLGGGRLEPQHF.

The CDR3 protein is CASSLGGSEPQHF. The CDR3 region has the DNA TGCGCCAGCAGCTTGGGGGGCTCTGAGCCCCAGCATTTT. The chain couples TRBV5-1 to TRBJ1-5, with D possibly being TRBD1 (5 bases). Germline lookup yields CDR1 SGHRS and CDR2 YFSETQ. The V gene lost 0 bases and the J gene lost 8 bases, with 9 bases spanning the gap. The CDR3 spans 13 residues. The whole variable domain, remainder taken from reference TRBV5-1 and TRBJ1-5, is KAGVTQTPRYLIKTRGQQVTLSCSPISGHRSVSWYQQTPGQGLQFLFEYFSETQRNKGNFPGRFSGRQFSNSRSEMNVSTLELGDSALYLCASSLGGSEPQHFGDGTRLSIL.

J is TRBJ1-5 and V is TRBV5-1; 9 bases align to TRBD1. The germline CDR1 and CDR2 sequences are SGHRS and YFSETQ. With V trimmed by 4 bases and J by 3 bases, 5 bases remained unmatched. This CDR3 region has 15 residues. In DNA form, the CDR3 reads TGCGCCAGCAGCCCCACAGGGGGCCCCAATCAGCCCCAGCATTTT. Protein: CASSPTGGPNQPQHF.

This clonotype has just one count. The genes are TRBV3-1 and TRBJ1-2, with TRBD1 as a possible D gene (5 bases). Germline V lookup: CDR1 LGHDT, CDR2 YNNKEL (reference sequence). V gave up 2 bases and J gave up 0 bases, with 13 bases separating them. CDR3 length: 16 residues. In nucleotides, the CDR3 is TGTGCCAGCAGCCAATTCGGGACGGGAGCTAACTATGGCTACACCTTC. It translates to CASSQFGTGANYGYTF.